This record covers a single TCR beta chain. The antigen remains undetermined. Germline V lookup: CDR1 MNHNS, CDR2 SASEGT. The CDR3 has 15 amino acids. J gave up 5 bases and V 6 bases, and 5 bases lay outside the gene matches. This sample was included in a study of T cell repertoires in cytomegalovirus infection. Regarding the study as a whole: CMV-specific TCR beta clonotypes restricted by HLA-C were the ones dominating the ex vivo response. Carriers of CMV plus the relevant HLA were identified by cumulative public TCR beta family frequency.

TCRdb re-analysed the reads in MiXCR, keeping a single row per CDR3 protein. Of around 340,000 distinct CDR3 sequences listed, almost 30% are singletons. The V gene is TRBV6-1, the J gene TRBJ2-2; TRBD2 aligns across 11 bases. Sequencing used cultured PBMCs, obtained from culture after CMV antigen stimulation. The receptor was derived from a human donor in good health (CMV status not recorded). Some clones in this sample may be carry-over from other donors' samples. DNA of the CDR3: TGTGCCAGCAGCATAGCGGGAGGGGGTACCGGGGAGCTGTTTTTT. It is translated as CASSIAGGGTGELFF.